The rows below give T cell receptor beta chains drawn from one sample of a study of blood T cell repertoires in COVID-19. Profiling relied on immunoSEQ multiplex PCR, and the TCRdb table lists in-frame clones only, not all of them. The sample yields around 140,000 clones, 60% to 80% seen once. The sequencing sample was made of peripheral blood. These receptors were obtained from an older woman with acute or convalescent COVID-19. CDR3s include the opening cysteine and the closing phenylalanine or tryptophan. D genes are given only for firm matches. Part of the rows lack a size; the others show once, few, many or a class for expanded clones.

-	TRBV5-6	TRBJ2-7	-	CASSRVTGSYEQYF	TGTGCCAGCAGCCGGGTGACAGGATCCTACGAGCAGTACTTC
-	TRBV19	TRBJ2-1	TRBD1	CASSSGTGLAEQFF	TGTGCCAGTAGTTCCGGGACAGGGCTGGCTGAGCAGTTCTTC
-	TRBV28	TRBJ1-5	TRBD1	CASSFSGGIFQPQHF	TGTGCCAGCAGTTTTTCAGGGGGGATTTTTCAGCCCCAGCATTTT
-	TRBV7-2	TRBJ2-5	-	CASSLVILRAETQYF	TGTGCCAGCAGCTTAGTTATACTTCGAGCAGAGACCCAGTACTTC
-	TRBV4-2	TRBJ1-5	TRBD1	CASSQESGQRNQPQHF	TGTGCCAGCAGCCAAGAATCGGGACAGCGTAATCAGCCCCAGCATTTT
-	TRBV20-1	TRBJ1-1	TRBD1	CSASYGTGAFNTEAFF	TGCAGTGCTAGTTATGGGACAGGAGCCTTTAACACTGAAGCTTTCTTT
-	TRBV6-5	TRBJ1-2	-	CASRALAANYGYTF	TGTGCCAGCAGGGCACTAGCGGCTAACTATGGCTACACCTTC
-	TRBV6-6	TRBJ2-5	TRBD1	CASSLTGSGQETQYF	TGTGCCAGCAGTTTGACAGGGTCGGGACAAGAGACCCAGTACTTC
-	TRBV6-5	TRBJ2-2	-	CASNSVGGIGGELFF	TGTGCCAGCAATTCAGTAGGCGGGATTGGCGGGGAGCTGTTTTTT
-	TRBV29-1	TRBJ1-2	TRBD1	CSALVGTGGNYYGYTF	TGCAGCGCCCTAGTTGGGACAGGGGGTAATTACTATGGCTACACCTTC
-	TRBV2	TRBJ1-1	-	CASSETSLGGTEAFF	TGTGCCAGCAGTGAGACGTCTTTAGGGGGCACTGAAGCTTTCTTT
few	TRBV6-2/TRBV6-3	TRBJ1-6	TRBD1	CASSRQGRSNSPLHF	TGTGCCAGCAGTCGACAGGGACGGAGTAATTCACCCCTCCACTTT
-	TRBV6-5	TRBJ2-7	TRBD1	CASSSGTALSYEQYF	TGTGCCAGCAGTTCCGGGACAGCTCTATCCTACGAGCAGTACTTC
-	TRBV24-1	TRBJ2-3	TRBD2	CATSDPGGSTDTQYF	TGTGCCACCAGTGACCCGGGGGGGAGCACAGATACGCAGTATTTT
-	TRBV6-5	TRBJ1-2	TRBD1	CASRDRGLYGYTF	TGTGCCAGCAGGGACAGGGGACTCTATGGCTACACCTTC
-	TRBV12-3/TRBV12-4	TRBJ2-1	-	CASSLYSYNEQFF	TGTGCCAGCAGTTTGTATAGTTACAATGAGCAGTTCTTC
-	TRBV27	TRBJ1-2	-	CASSDIYGYTF	TGTGCCAGCAGCGACATTTATGGCTACACCTTC
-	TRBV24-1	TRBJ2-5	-	CATSIKETQYF	TGTGCCACCAGTATCAAAGAGACCCAGTACTTC
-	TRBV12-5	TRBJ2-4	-	CASGLTTGEGGNIQYF	TGTGCTAGTGGTTTGACTACAGGGGAAGGGGGGAACATTCAGTACTTC
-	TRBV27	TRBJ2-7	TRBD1	CASSFQRQGGGYEQYF	TGTGCCAGCAGTTTCCAGAGACAGGGTGGTGGGTACGAGCAGTACTTC
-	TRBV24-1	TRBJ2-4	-	CATSDPTGIGAKNIQYF	TGTGCCACCAGTGACCCAACAGGGATCGGAGCCAAAAACATTCAGTACTTC
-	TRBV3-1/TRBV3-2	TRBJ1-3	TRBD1	CASSRIAGQAPSGNTIYF	TGTGCCAGCAGCCGAATTGCGGGACAGGCGCCCTCTGGAAACACCATATATTTT
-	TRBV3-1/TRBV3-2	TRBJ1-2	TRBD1	CASSLRQGANDYGYTF	TGTGCCAGCAGCCTTAGACAGGGGGCGAATGACTATGGCTACACCTTC
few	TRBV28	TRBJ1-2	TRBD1	CASLRDRASYGYTF	TGTGCCAGTCTCCGGGACAGGGCCTCCTATGGCTACACCTTC
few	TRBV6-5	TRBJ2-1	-	CASSRYREGNEQFF	TGTGCCAGCAGCCGTTACAGGGAAGGCAATGAGCAGTTCTTC
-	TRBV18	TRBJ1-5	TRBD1	CASSPQPGGQPQHF	TGTGCCAGCTCACCACAGCCAGGGGGGCAGCCCCAGCATTTT
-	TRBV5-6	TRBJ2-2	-	CASSRGGQGSTGELFF	TGTGCCAGCAGCCGGGGAGGCCAGGGTAGCACCGGGGAGCTGTTTTTT
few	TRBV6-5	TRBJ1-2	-	CASRPGGVNYGYTF	TGTGCCAGCAGACCAGGAGGAGTTAACTATGGCTACACCTTC
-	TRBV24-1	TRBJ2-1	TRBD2	CATSDLGRAPEQFF	TGTGCCACCAGTGATTTGGGGAGGGCTCCTGAGCAGTTCTTC
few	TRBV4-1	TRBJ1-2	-	CASSQERQAYGYTF	TGCGCCAGCAGCCAAGAAAGACAGGCTTATGGCTACACCTTC